Shown below are 3 T cell receptor beta chains from a single sample sequenced in a study of T cell responses to AZD1222 COVID-19 vaccine. The protocol was immunoSEQ multiplex PCR, while the TCRdb copy is restricted to in-frame clones and leaves out a portion. The sample includes 140,000 or so clones, 86% of them seen just once. Source: peripheral blood, taken 28 days after the second AZD1222 dose. The source is an adult who received the AZD1222 COVID-19 vaccine.

DNA of the CDR3: TGTGCCAGCAGCCAAGATCTAGCGGGCAGGGGATGGTACAATGAGCAGTTCTTC. This translates into CASSQDLAGRGWYNEQFF. This chain joins TRBV3-1 (or the pseudogene TRBV3-2) and TRBJ2-1, with 8 bases aligning to TRBD2. The length of the CDR3 is 18 residues. With 0 bases clipped from V and 4 bases from J, the junction kept 11 bases outside the gene matches. Germline V gene sequence: CDR1 LGHDT, CDR2 YNNKEL (reference sequence).

The V gene is TRBV10-3, the J gene TRBJ1-1, with D hard to call. CDR1 ENHRY and CDR2 SYGVKD come from the germline V gene. The CDR3 has 12 amino acids. Trimming removed 1 base at V and 4 bases at J, with 4 bases between. The CDR3 DNA reads TGTGCCATCAGTGAGTTCGGCACTGAAGCTTTCTTT. Protein sequence: CAISEFGTEAFF.

This clone was observed once. The rearrangement joins TRBV28 to TRBJ1-3; perhaps TRBD1 as D (6 bases). Trimming left V 3 bases short and J 0 bases short, with 9 bases between. The length of the CDR3 is 15 residues. The germline V gene encodes CDR1 MDHEN and CDR2 SYDVKM. The CDR3 nucleotides read TGTGCCAGCAGTTTGGTAGGGGGCTCTGGAAACACCATATATTTT. Protein: CASSLVGGSGNTIYF. The whole variable domain, filled in from reference TRBV28 and TRBJ1-3, reads DVKVTQSSRYLVKRTGEKVFLECVQDMDHENMFWYRQDPGLGLRLIYFSYDVKMKEKGDIPEGYSVSREKKERFSLILESASTNQTSMYLCASSLVGGSGNTIYFGEGSWLTVV.